Listed here are 9 T cell receptor beta chains from one sample, sequenced in a study of high-grade serous ovarian cancer treatment subgroups. Tumor samples were obtained before definitive surgery or chemotherapy. Data came from immunoSEQ multiplex PCR; TCRdb stores just in-frame clones and leaves some out. The sample holds thousands of clones, approximately 80% seen once. The material sequenced was tumor tissue. These receptors all stem from a human donor with high-grade serous ovarian cancer.

The chain joins TRBV7-8 to TRBJ2-5; weak D call: TRBD1 (6 bases). CDR3 length: 16 residues. The V end was cut by 5 bases, the J end by 9 bases, with 25 bases between. Germline V gives CDR1 SGHVS, CDR2 FQNEAQ. The CDR3: CASSPNTGTLLAAQYF. CDR3 sequence (DNA): TGTGCCAGCAGCCCGAACACCGGGACACTTCTGGCGGCCCAGTACTTC.

V usage is TRBV9 and J usage is TRBJ2-3; 11 bases align to TRBD2. CDR1 SGDLS and CDR2 YYNGEE come from the germline V gene. The CDR3 extends over 14 amino acids. V was clipped by 4 bases and J by 6 bases; unmatched bases: 4. This chain's CDR3 is CASSPRTSGDTQYF. For the CDR3, the DNA is TGTGCCAGCAGCCCCCGGACTAGCGGGGATACGCAGTATTTT.

The chain carries TRBV5-1 and TRBJ2-7, with TRBD2 matching 12 bases. V lost 4 bases and J lost 1; bases outside the gene matches: 3. The CDR3 runs to 15 residues. Germline-derived CDR1 and CDR2 are SGHRS and YFSETQ. The CDR3 spells CASSGGLAGSYEQYF. CDR3 bases: TGCGCCAGCAGCGGGGGACTAGCGGGTTCCTACGAGCAGTACTTC.

The chain combines TRBV5-6 with TRBJ2-7; the match to TRBD1 covers 8 bases. There are 16 residues in the CDR3. CDR1 and CDR2 from the germline V gene are SGHDT and YYEEEE. V shed 0 bases, J shed 2 bases, and the junction held 7 bases outside the gene matches. As DNA, the CDR3 is TGTGCCAGCAGCTTGGCCGCCATGGGACAGGCCTACGAGCAGTACTTC. Encoded protein: CASSLAAMGQAYEQYF.

The chain carries TRBV7-8 and TRBJ1-1, with D uncertain. CDR1 and CDR2 (germline): SGHVS, FQNEAQ. Trimming pared 5 bases from V and 0 bases from J, leaving 13 bases between. This CDR3 is 15 amino acids long. CDR3 coding DNA: TGTGCCAGCAGCCCGACGAGGGCTATGAACACTGAAGCTTTCTTT. Its protein product is CASSPTRAMNTEAFF.

The chain recombines TRBV5-4 with TRBJ2-7; 8 bases map to TRBD1. With V trimmed by 2 bases and J by 4 bases, 2 bases remained unmatched. CDR1 and CDR2 from the germline V gene are SGHNT and YYREEE (reference sequence). The length of the CDR3 is 13 residues. The CDR3 sequence is CASSFQGAYEQYF. The DNA of the CDR3 is TGTGCCAGCAGCTTCCAGGGGGCGTACGAGCAGTACTTC.

This chain links TRBV9 with TRBJ2-2; D remains unclear. Trimming shortened V by 3 bases and J by 8 bases, and 11 bases separated the two germline ends. Germline loops: CDR1 SGDLS, CDR2 YYNGEE. This CDR3 comprises 13 residues. The CDR3 is CASSATARGELFF. Here the CDR3 DNA reads TGTGCCAGCAGCGCTACGGCGAGGGGGGAGCTGTTTTTT.

The chain couples TRBV5-1 to TRBJ2-7; TRBD1 matches 10 bases. J was trimmed by 2 bases and V by 3 bases; bases with no gene match: 2. CDR1 and CDR2 (germline): SGHRS, YFSETQ. The CDR3 sequence is 14 residues long. DNA for the CDR3: TGCGCCAGCAGCTGGACAGGGGGACCCTACGAGCAGTACTTC. It translates to CASSWTGGPYEQYF.

The table lists this clone with a count of one. The chain has TRBV5-1 and TRBJ1-2; TRBD1 matches at 10 bases. In germline, CDR1 is SGHRS, CDR2 YFSETQ. Trimming removed 5 bases from V and 6 bases from J; junction bases left unmatched: 10. This CDR3 spans 15 amino acids. As DNA, the CDR3 is TGCGCCAGCAGGGATAAGACAGGGGGCTCTCATGGCTACACCTTC. It encodes CASRDKTGGSHGYTF.